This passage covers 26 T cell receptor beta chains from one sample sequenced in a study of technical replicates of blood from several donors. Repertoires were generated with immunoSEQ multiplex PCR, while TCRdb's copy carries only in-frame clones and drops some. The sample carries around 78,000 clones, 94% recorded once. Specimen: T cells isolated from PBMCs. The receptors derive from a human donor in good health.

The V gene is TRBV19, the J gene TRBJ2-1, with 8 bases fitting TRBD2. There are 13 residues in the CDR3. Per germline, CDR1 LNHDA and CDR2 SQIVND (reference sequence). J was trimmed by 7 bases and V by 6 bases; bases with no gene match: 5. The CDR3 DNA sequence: TGTGCCAGTAGGACAGCGGGAGTTAATGAGCAGTTCTTC. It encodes CASRTAGVNEQFF.

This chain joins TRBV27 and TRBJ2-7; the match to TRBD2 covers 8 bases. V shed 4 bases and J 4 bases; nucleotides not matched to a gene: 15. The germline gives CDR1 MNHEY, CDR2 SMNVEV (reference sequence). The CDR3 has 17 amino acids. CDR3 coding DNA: TGTGCCAGCAGTTCACACCCAGCGGGGGAGAGCCTTTACGAGCAGTACTTC. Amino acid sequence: CASSSHPAGESLYEQYF.

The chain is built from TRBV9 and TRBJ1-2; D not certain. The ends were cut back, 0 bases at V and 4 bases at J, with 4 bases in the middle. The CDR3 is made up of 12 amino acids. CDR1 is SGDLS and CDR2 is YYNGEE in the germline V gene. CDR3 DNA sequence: TGTGCCAGCAGCGTAGACAGCTATGGCTACACCTTC. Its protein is CASSVDSYGYTF. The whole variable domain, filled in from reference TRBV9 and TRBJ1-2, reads DSGVTQTPKHLITATGQRVTLRCSPRSGDLSVYWYQQSLDQGLQFLIQYYNGEERAKGNILERFSAQQFPDLHSELNLSSLELGDSALYFCASSVDSYGYTFGSGTRLTVV.

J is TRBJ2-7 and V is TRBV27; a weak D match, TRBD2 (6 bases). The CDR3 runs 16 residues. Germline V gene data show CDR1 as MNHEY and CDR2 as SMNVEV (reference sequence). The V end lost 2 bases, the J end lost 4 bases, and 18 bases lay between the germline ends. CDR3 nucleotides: TGTGCCAGCAGTTTAGGGGCGGGACCGGCAAAATACGAGCAGTACTTC. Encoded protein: CASSLGAGPAKYEQYF.

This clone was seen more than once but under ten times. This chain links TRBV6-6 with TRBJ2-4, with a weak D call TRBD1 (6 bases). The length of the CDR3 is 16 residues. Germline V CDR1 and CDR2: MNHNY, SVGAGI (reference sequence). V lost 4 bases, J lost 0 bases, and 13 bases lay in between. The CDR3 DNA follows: TGTGCCAGCAGTTCCACCGGACAGCTAGCCAAAAACATTCAGTACTTC. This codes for CASSSTGQLAKNIQYF.

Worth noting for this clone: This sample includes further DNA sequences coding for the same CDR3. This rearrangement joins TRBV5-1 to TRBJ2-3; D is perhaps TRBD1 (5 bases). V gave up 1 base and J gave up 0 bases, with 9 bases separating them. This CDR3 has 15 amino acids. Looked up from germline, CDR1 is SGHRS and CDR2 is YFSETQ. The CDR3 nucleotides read TGCGCCAGCAGCTTGCAGGGAACTAGCACAGATACGCAGTATTTT. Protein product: CASSLQGTSTDTQYF. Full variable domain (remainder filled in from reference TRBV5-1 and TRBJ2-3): KAGVTQTPRYLIKTRGQQVTLSCSPISGHRSVSWYQQTPGQGLQFLFEYFSETQRNKGNFPGRFSGRQFSNSRSEMNVSTLELGDSALYLCASSLQGTSTDTQYFGPGTRLTVL.

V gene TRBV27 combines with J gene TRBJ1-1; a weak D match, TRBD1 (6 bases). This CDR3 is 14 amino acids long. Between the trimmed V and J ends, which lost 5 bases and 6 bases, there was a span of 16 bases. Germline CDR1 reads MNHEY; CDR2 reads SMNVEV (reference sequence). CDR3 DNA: TGTGCCAGCAGTGGGGGGGGGCGATACTCTGAAGCTTTCTTT. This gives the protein CASSGGGRYSEAFF.

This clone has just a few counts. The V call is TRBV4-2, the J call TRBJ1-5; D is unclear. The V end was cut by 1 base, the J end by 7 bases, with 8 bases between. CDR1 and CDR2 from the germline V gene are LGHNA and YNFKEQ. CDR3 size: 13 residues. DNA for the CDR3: TGTGCCAGCAGCCAAGGGGAGTACCAGCCCCAGCATTTT. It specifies CASSQGEYQPQHF.

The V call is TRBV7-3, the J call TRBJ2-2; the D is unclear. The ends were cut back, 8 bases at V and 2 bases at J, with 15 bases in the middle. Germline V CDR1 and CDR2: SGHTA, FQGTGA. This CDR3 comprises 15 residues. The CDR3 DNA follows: TGTGCCAGCGCGCAGACTGGCCTTAACACCGGGGAGCTGTTTTTT. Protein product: CASAQTGLNTGELFF.

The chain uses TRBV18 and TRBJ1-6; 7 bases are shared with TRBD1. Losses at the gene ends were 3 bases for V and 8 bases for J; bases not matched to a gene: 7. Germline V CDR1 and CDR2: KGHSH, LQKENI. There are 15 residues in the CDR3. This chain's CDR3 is CASSPFDRADSPLHF. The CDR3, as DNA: TGTGCCAGCTCACCTTTCGACAGGGCTGATTCACCCCTCCACTTT.

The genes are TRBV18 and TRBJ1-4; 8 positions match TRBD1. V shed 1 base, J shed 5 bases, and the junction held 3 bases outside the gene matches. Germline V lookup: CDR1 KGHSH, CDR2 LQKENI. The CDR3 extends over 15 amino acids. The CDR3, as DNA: TGTGCCAGCTCACCACGGACAGGGCAGAATGAAAAACTGTTTTTT. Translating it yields CASSPRTGQNEKLFF.

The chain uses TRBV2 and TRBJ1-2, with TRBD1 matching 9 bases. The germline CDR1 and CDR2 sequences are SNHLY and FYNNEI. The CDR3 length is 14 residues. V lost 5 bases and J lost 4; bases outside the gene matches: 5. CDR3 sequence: CASSPRQGGYGYTF. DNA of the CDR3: TGTGCCAGCAGTCCTCGACAGGGGGGCTATGGCTACACCTTC.

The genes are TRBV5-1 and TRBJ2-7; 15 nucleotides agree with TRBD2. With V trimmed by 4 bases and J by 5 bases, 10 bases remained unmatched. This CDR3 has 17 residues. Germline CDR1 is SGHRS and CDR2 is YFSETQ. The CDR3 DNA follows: TGCGCCAGCAGCACCGGACTAGCGGGAGGGCCCGCTGACGAGCAGTACTTC. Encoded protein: CASSTGLAGGPADEQYF.

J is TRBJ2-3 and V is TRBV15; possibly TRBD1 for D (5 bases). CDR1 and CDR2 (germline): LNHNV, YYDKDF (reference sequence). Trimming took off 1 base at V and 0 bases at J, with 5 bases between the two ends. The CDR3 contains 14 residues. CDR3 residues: CATSRGGSTDTQYF. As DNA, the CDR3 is TGTGCCACCAGCAGAGGGGGCAGCACAGATACGCAGTATTTT.

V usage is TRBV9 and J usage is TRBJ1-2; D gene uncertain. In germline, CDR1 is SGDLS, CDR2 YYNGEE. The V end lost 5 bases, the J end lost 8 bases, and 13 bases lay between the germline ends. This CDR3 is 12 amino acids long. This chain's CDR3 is CASSQVQAGYTF. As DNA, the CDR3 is TGTGCCAGCAGTCAGGTTCAAGCCGGCTACACCTTC.

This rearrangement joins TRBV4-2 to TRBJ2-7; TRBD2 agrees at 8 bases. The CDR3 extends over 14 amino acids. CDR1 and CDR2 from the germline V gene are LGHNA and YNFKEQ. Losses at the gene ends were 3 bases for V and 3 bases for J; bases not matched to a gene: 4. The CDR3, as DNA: TGTGCCAGCAGCCAGACAGCGGGGGACTACGAGCAGTACTTC. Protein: CASSQTAGDYEQYF.

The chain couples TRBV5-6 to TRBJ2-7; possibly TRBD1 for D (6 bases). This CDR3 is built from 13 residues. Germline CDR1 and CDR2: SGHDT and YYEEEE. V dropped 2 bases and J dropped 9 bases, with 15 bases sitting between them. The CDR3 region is CASSLNPQGAQYF. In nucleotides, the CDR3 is TGTGCCAGCAGCTTAAACCCACAGGGCGCGCAGTACTTC.

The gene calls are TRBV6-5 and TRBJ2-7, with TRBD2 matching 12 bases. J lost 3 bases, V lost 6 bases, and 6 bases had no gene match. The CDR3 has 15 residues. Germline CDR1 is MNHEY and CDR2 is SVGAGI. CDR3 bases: TGTGCCAGCAGGGGGGGACTAGCGGGCTTCTACGAGCAGTACTTC. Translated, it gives CASRGGLAGFYEQYF.

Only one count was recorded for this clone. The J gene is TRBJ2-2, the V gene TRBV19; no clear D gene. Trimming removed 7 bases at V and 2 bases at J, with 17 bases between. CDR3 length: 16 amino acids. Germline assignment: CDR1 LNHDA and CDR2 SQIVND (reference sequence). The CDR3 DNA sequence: TGTGCCAGTAACAAGTTCGGGTCTATAAACACCGGGGAGCTGTTTTTT. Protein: CASNKFGSINTGELFF.

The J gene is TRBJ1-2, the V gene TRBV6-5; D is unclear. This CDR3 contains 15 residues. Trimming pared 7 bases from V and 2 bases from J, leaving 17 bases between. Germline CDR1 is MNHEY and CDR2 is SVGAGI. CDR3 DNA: TGTGCCAGCACCAAAAACAAGTGGCACAACTATGGCTACACCTTC. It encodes CASTKNKWHNYGYTF.

CDR3 bases: TGCGCCAGCAGTCAATCAGAAGCGGGAGGCCTTAGGGGAGGTAATGAGCAGTTCTTC. Protein: CASSQSEAGGLRGGNEQFF. This chain joins TRBV23-1 and TRBJ2-1; 9 bases are shared with TRBD2. TRBV23-1 is an ORF, and what it does is uncertain. With V trimmed by 0 bases and J by 7 bases, 16 bases remained unmatched. There are 19 residues in the CDR3.

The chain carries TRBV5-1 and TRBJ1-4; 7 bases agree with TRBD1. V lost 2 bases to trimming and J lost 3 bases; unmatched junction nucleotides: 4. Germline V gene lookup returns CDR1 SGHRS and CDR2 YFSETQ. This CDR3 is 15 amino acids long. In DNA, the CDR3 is TGCGCCAGCAGCTTCACTGGGACAGCTAATGAAAAACTGTTTTTT. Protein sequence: CASSFTGTANEKLFF.

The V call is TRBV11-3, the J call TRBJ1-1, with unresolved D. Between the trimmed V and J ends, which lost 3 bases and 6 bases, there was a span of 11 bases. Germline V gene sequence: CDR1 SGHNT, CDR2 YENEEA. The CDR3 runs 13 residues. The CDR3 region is CASSLARGPEAFF. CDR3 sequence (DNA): TGTGCCAGCAGCTTGGCTCGAGGCCCTGAAGCTTTCTTT.

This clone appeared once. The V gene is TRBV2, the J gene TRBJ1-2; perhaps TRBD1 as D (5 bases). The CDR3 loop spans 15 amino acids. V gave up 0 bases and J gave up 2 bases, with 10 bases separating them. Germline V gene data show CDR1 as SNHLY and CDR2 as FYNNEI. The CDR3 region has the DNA TGTGCCAGCAGTGAAGCAGGCAGGGCGAACTATGGCTACACCTTC. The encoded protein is CASSEAGRANYGYTF.

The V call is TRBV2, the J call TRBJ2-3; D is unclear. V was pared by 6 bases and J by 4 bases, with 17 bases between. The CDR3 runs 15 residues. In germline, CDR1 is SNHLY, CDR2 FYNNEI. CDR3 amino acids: CASSGVTRVADTQYF. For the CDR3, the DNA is TGTGCCAGCAGCGGCGTGACTCGGGTCGCAGATACGCAGTATTTT.

CDR3 residues: CASSRSTSYEQYF. The DNA of the CDR3 is TGTGCCAGCAGTAGATCAACTAGCTACGAGCAGTACTTC. V is TRBV27 and J is TRBJ2-7, with D perhaps TRBD2 (5 bases). The CDR3 runs to 13 residues. V gave up 5 bases and J gave up 3 bases, with 11 bases separating them. Germline loops: CDR1 MNHEY, CDR2 SMNVEV (reference sequence).